The next 31 T cell receptor delta chains were all read from a single sample in a study of γδ T cells in repeated Plasmodium falciparum infection. Bulk repertoires came from Vgamma9/Vdelta2+ or Vdelta2-negative gammadelta T cells flow-sorted from PBMC. TCRdb re-analyzed the multiplex PCR reads via CATT. The data contain 40,000 to 55,000 delta-chain clones, roughly 1.9% of them singletons. The sample taken for sequencing was gamma-delta T cells from blood. The receptors derive from a pool of human donors (malaria-infected and uninfected, not separated).

With respect to this clone: A read error likely explains why the TCRdb protein, taken from a much larger clone, differs from this DNA's translation at residue 13; the protein shown is translated from the DNA. The chain couples TRDV2 to TRDJ1; 9 bases are shared with TRDD3. Unmatched junction bases numbered 28, after V lost 6 bases and J lost 0 bases. This CDR3 contains 22 residues. Per the germline V gene, CDR1 is GEAIGNYY and CDR2 is EKD. The chain's CDR3 is CACPRNREGGYNRPLYTDKLIF. CDR3 bases: TGTGCCTGTCCCCGTAATCGAGAAGGGGGATACAACCGCCCACTGTACACCGATAAACTCATCTTT.

The sample holds a few counts of this clone. TCRdb pairs this DNA with a much larger clone's protein that differs at residue 16, likely a read error; the protein shown was translated from the DNA. The rearrangement links TRDV1 to TRDJ1, with 8 bases fitting TRDD3. Here the J gene came from matching the DNA to germline, since TCRdb omits it. The trim removed 2 bases at V and 3 bases at J, leaving 23 bases unmatched. Germline CDR1 and CDR2: TSWWSYY and QGS. CDR3 length: 21 amino acids. The CDR3 DNA is TGTGCTCTTGGGGAAGGGATCCTAAGTCGACTGGGGGTCATGTACGCCGATAAACTCATCTTT. Amino acid sequence: CALGEGILSRLGVMYADKLIF.

This clone was counted between two and nine times. This DNA's translation and the protein TCRdb lists, from a much larger clone, do not match at residue 3, likely due to a read error; the protein shown is translated from the DNA. This chain links TRDV1 with TRDJ1; 8 bases align to TRDD3. TCRdb gives no J gene; it was assigned here by matching the DNA to germline. Germline V gene lookup returns CDR1 TSWWSYY and CDR2 QGS. The length of the CDR3 is 15 residues. The CDR3 protein is CAPGGRLRYTDKLIF. The DNA of the CDR3 is TGTGCTCCTGGGGGAAGGCTCCGCTACACCGATAAACTCATCTTT.

This clone was picked up many times. A far larger clone is only one base removed, so a read error is likely. Other DNA sequences in the same sample also yield this CDR3. V gene assignment gives TRDV1, but the J gene was left uncalled; the table's D gene call, TRDD3, was not cross checked with the DNA. Germline CDR1 and CDR2: TSWWSYY and QGS. The CDR3 is made up of 19 amino acids. The CDR3 nucleotides are TGTGCTCTTGGGGAAGGCGCTGGGGCCCGGAGAGGGTACACCGATAAGCTCATCTTT. Protein sequence: CALGEGAGARRGYTDKLIF.

This clone was seen a few times. The protein TCRdb gives is from a much larger clone and does not agree with this DNA's translation at residue 17, likely a read error; the protein shown here comes from the DNA. The genes are TRDV1 and TRDJ1, with TRDD3 matching over 8 bases. TCRdb records no J gene; here it was assigned by comparing the DNA to germline. This CDR3 comprises 21 residues. From germline, CDR1 is TSWWSYY and CDR2 QGS. Here the CDR3 reads CALGEGILSRLGVMYTGKLIF. In DNA, the CDR3 is TGTGCTCTTGGGGAAGGGATCCTAAGTCGACTGGGGGTCATGTACACCGGTAAACTCATCTTT.

This clone was seen only a few times. The protein recorded in TCRdb matches a much larger clone and deviates from this DNA's translation at residue 12, suggesting a read error; the protein here is obtained by translating the DNA. The V gene call reads TRDV3; no J gene was called; the DNA was not compared with TRDD3, the D call given in the table. CDR1 and CDR2 from the germline V gene are TVYSNPD and GDNSRS (reference sequence). The CDR3 has 14 amino acids. CDR3 in amino acids: CASWGISYTDKPIF. In nucleotides, the CDR3 is TGTGCCTCCTGGGGGATAAGTTACACCGATAAACCCATCTTT.

In the case of this clone: A much larger clone lies one base from this, so it may be a read error. A V gene of TRDV2 was called, but no J gene was assigned. Germline lookup yields CDR1 GEAIGNYY and CDR2 EKD. The CDR3 has 13 residues. The CDR3 bases are TGTGCCTTAAGCTCCTGGGACACCCGACGAATGTTTTTC. Protein: CALSSWDTRRMFF.

This clone was counted ten times or more. TCRdb records a much larger clone's protein for this DNA, with a difference at residue 16 that likely arises from a read error; the protein given is the translation of the DNA. V is TRDV1 and J is TRDJ1; tentatively, D is TRDD2 or TRDD3 (7 bases each). Germline matching of the DNA provided the J gene here, since TCRdb leaves it blank. In germline, CDR1 is TSWWSYY, CDR2 QGS. The CDR3 loop spans 23 amino acids. V was cut by 3 bases and J by 4 bases, with 39 bases left in between. For the CDR3, the DNA is TGTGCTCTTGGGGACACCTTACAGTTTTCCTACGTCCGGGGGATCGCAACTTACGATAAACTCATCTTT. Encoded protein: CALGDTLQFSYVRGIATYDKLIF.

Note on this clone: TCRdb shows a much larger clone's protein in place of this DNA's translation, and the two differ at residue 8, likely through a read error; the protein shown is translated from the DNA. The CDR3 DNA is TGTGCTGTAGGTATTGGGGGATGCCTGTACACCGATAAACTCATCTTT. It specifies CAVGIGGCLYTDKLIF. V usage is TRAV36/DV7 and J usage is TRDJ1; TRDD3 matches at 8 bases. Since TCRdb gives no J gene, matching the DNA to germline was used here to assign it. The CDR3 contains 16 residues. CDR1 is VTNFRS, CDR2 LTSSGIE, per germline (reference sequence). The junction had 12 bases not matched to a gene; V was cut back by 5 bases and J by 0 bases.

Regarding this clone: The protein given by TCRdb reflects a much larger clone and differs at residue 5 from this DNA's translation, likely from a read error; the protein shown is the DNA's translation. The J gene is TRDJ1, the V gene TRDV2; possible D gene TRDD3, 5 bases. TCRdb supplies no J gene; here it was assigned by aligning the nucleotide sequence to germline. Germline loops: CDR1 GEAIGNYY, CDR2 EKD. The V gene lost 3 bases and the J gene lost 2 bases, with 9 bases spanning the gap. CDR3 size: 13 residues. The chain's CDR3 is CACDPLGTDKLIF. As DNA, the CDR3 is TGTGCCTGTGACCCCTTGGGGACCGATAAACTCATCTTT.

This clone was counted between two and nine times. With only one base between it and a far larger clone, this is likely a read error. The same CDR3 also results from other DNA sequences found in this sample. The rearrangement links TRDV1 to TRDJ1, with 11 bases identical to TRDD3. Germline matching of the DNA provided the J gene here, since TCRdb leaves it blank. Trimming took 0 bases from V and 3 from J; bases not matched to a gene: 33. Germline CDR1 TSWWSYY, CDR2 QGS. The length of the CDR3 is 26 residues. CDR3 loop: CALGELARPSYVIPPHWGICPDKLIF. Written as DNA, the CDR3 is TGTGCTCTTGGGGAACTAGCACGGCCTTCCTACGTGATCCCACCCCACTGGGGGATATGTCCCGATAAACTCATCTTT.

As to this clone: The protein TCRdb lists belongs to a much larger clone and differs from this DNA's translation at residue 5, which points to a read error; the protein shown is made from the DNA. The chain uses TRDV1 and TRDJ1; possible D gene TRDD3, 5 bases. The J gene, left out of TCRdb, was set here by checking the DNA against germline. Trimming left V 2 bases short and J 2 bases short, with 36 bases between. Germline lookup yields CDR1 TSWWSYY and CDR2 QGS. The CDR3 extends over 23 amino acids. CDR3 sequence (DNA): TGTGCTCTTGGGGAAACGGCCTCCCCCAATTGTCCTGGGCTACGAGTGGGAACCGATAAACTCATCTTT. Protein product: CALGETASPNCPGLRVGTDKLIF.

This clone was observed many times. A single base is all that separates this from a far larger clone, so a read error is likely. Other DNA sequences in this sample translate to the same CDR3. The rearrangement links TRAV38-2/DV8 to TRDJ1; TRDD3 aligns across 11 bases. Here the J gene was assigned by germline matching of the DNA, as TCRdb has none. The CDR3 is 19 amino acids. Germline V gene data show CDR1 as TSESDYY and CDR2 as QEAYKQQN. V trimming: 5 bases; J trimming: 3 bases; junction bases outside the gene matches: 18. The DNA for the CDR3 is TGTGCTTATAGTCCTAGCGGTGAGGCGGTGGGGGATACGTCCGATAAACTCATCTTT. Its protein product is CAYSPSGEAVGDTSDKLIF.

The table lists this clone with a few counts. The amino acid sequence in TCRdb belongs to a much larger clone and departs from this DNA's translation at residue 18, likely a sequencing read error; the sequence shown is translated from the DNA. For the CDR3, the DNA is TGTGCTCTTGGGGAAAAGAGGGTTGGGGCCTTCCTGTTTTGGGGGATACTACGCACCGATAAACTCATCTTT. Translating it yields CALGEKRVGAFLFWGILRTDKLIF. The J gene is TRDJ1, the V gene TRDV1, with TRDD3 identical over 10 bases. Here the J gene came from matching the DNA to germline, since TCRdb omits it. The CDR3 runs 24 residues. Germline V CDR1 and CDR2: TSWWSYY, QGS. V lost 2 bases to trimming and J lost 1 base; unmatched junction nucleotides: 28.

Note on this clone: The protein that TCRdb holds for this DNA derives from a much larger clone and differs from the translated DNA at residue 10, which likely indicates a read error; the protein shown here is translated from the DNA. The chain joins TRDV3 to TRDJ2; tentatively, D is TRDD3 (6 bases). The CDR3 covers 17 residues. Deletions cut 2 bases from V and 1 base from J, with 20 bases between. Germline lookup yields CDR1 TVYSNPD and CDR2 GDNSRS (reference sequence). DNA for the CDR3: TGTGCCTTTGAAGAGTTTAACGGGGGACTTTTGACAGCACAACTCTTCTTT. Translation: CAFEEFNGGLLTAQLFF.

This clone was observed a handful of times. A far larger clone is one base from this, pointing to a likely read error. The sample has other DNA sequences that encode this CDR3 too. This chain joins TRDV3 and TRDJ1, with 9 bases aligning to TRDD3. Germline matching of the DNA provided the J gene here, since TCRdb leaves it blank. The CDR3 loop spans 17 amino acids. Germline V gene lookup returns CDR1 TVYSNPD and CDR2 GDNSRS (reference sequence). The CDR3 here is CAQRLRTGGPYTDKLIF. In DNA form, the CDR3 reads TGTGCTCAAAGATTAAGGACTGGGGGACCCTACACCGATAAACTCATCTTT. Drawing the rest from reference TRDV3 and TRDJ1, the complete variable domain is CDKVTQSSPDQTVASGSEVVLLCTYDTVYSNPDLFWYRIRPDYSFQFVFYGDNSRSEGADFTQGRFSVKHILTQKAFHLVISPVRTEDSATYYCAQRLRTGGPYTDKLIFGKGTRVTVEP.

This clone showed up just a few times. The protein recorded in TCRdb matches a much larger clone and deviates from this DNA's translation at residue 3, suggesting a read error; the protein here is obtained by translating the DNA. The rearrangement links TRDV1 to TRDJ4; TRDD3 aligns across 11 bases. The CDR3 loop spans 20 amino acids. Germline V lookup: CDR1 TSWWSYY, CDR2 QGS. The CDR3 bases are TGTGCTCATGGGACTTCAAGCCAGAATTGGGTCTGGGGGATACACGGACCCCTGATCTTT. As protein: CAHGTSSQNWVWGIHGPLIF.

Concerning this clone: The protein that TCRdb holds for this DNA derives from a much larger clone and differs from the translated DNA at residue 10, which likely indicates a read error; the protein shown here is translated from the DNA. The V call is TRDV2, the J call TRDJ1; 8 positions match TRDD3. No J gene is reported in TCRdb; it was inferred here by comparing the DNA with germline. Germline CDR1 and CDR2: GEAIGNYY and EKD. Losses at the gene ends were 2 bases for V and 3 bases for J; bases not matched to a gene: 7. The CDR3 runs 15 residues. The CDR3: CACDMLGGISDKLIF. The DNA for the CDR3 is TGTGCCTGTGACATGTTGGGGGGGATATCCGATAAACTCATCTTT.

Worth noting for this clone: This sequence is one base from a far larger clone and is likely a read error. The same CDR3 can be traced to other DNA sequences in this sample. The DNA for the CDR3 is TGTGCTCTTGGGGAAGTCCCCAACACCGATAAACTCATCTTC. It yields the protein CALGEVPNTDKLIF. There is no J gene call, but TRDV1 is given as the V gene. This CDR3 spans 14 amino acids. Germline assignment: CDR1 TSWWSYY and CDR2 QGS.

This clone was seen a few times. The TCRdb protein comes from a much larger clone and disagrees with this DNA's translation at residue 3, likely due to a read error; the protein given here is derived from the DNA. This sequence joins TRDV2 and TRDJ1; weak D call: TRDD3 (6 bases). TCRdb offers no J gene call, so here the DNA was matched to germline to obtain one. This CDR3 spans 16 amino acids. Looked up from germline, CDR1 is GEAIGNYY and CDR2 is EKD. This chain's CDR3 is CASDTGIYRITDKLIF. The DNA for the CDR3 is TGTGCCAGTGACACGGGGATTTATAGGATCACCGATAAACTCATCTTT.

In this sample, this clone turned up a few times. This DNA's translation and the protein TCRdb lists, from a much larger clone, do not match at residue 5, likely due to a read error; the protein shown is translated from the DNA. V is TRDV2 and J is TRDJ1; 7 positions agree with TRDD3. The J gene is not listed in TCRdb, so it was assigned here from a DNA match to germline. CDR1 and CDR2 (germline): GEAIGNYY, EKD. The CDR3 runs to 19 residues. Trimming at V came to 2 bases and at J to 3 bases, leaving 20 bases not matched to a gene. The CDR3 reads CACDINLLGIYPIPDKLIF. The DNA for the CDR3 is TGTGCCTGTGACATCAACTTACTGGGGATTTACCCTATACCCGATAAACTCATCTTT.

This clone was seen at least ten times. This likely traces to a read error, being one base from a far larger clone. The sample contains more than one DNA sequence encoding this CDR3. In DNA form, the CDR3 reads TGTGCCTGCGACACGGTAGGGCTGGGGGACCGTAACCTCATCTTT. Amino acids: CACDTVGLGDRNLIF. This sequence joins TRDV2 and TRDJ1; 8 bases map to TRDD3. Germline loops: CDR1 GEAIGNYY, CDR2 EKD. This CDR3 is built from 15 residues.

This clone was seen more than once but under ten times. TCRdb's protein for this DNA is that of a much larger clone and differs from the translation at residue 3, likely a read error; the protein shown is the DNA translation. The V gene is TRDV3, the J gene TRDJ1; D perhaps matches TRDD3 (10 bases). The V gene lost 4 bases and the J gene lost 0 bases, with 33 bases spanning the gap. Germline V gene sequence: CDR1 TVYSNPD, CDR2 GDNSRS (reference sequence). The CDR3 has 20 residues. This CDR3 is CASTGLPTILGDNNTDKLIF. The CDR3 DNA is TGTGCCTCAACAGGCCTTCCTACAATTCTGGGGGATAACAACACCGATAAACTCATCTTT.

This clone was picked up many times. The chain is built from TRDV1 and TRDJ1; D may correspond to TRDD1 or TRDD2 (5 bases each). The CDR3 consists of 19 residues. Trimming cost V 2 bases and J 0 bases, with 22 bases left between them. CDR1 TSWWSYY and CDR2 QGS come from the germline V gene. The CDR3 loop is CALGEFFRNVRLYTDKLIF. The CDR3 bases are TGTGCTCTTGGGGAATTCTTCCGAAATGTTCGATTGTACACCGATAAACTCATCTTT.

This clone was detected only a few times. The mismatch at residue 5 between this DNA's translation and the TCRdb protein of a much larger clone likely reflects a read error; the protein shown is translated from the DNA. The chain couples TRDV1 to TRDJ1, with 12 bases aligning to TRDD3. TCRdb lists no J gene, so it was determined here by aligning the DNA to germline. This CDR3 contains 27 residues. Germline loops: CDR1 TSWWSYY, CDR2 QGS. V lost 4 bases and J lost 2; bases outside the gene matches: 38. The CDR3 sequence: CALGGPDGEVSGSILGDTLTSTDKLIF. DNA for the CDR3: TGTGCTCTTGGGGGACCCGATGGGGAAGTCTCCGGGTCCATACTGGGGGATACACTCACATCTACCGATAAACTCATCTTT.

This clone was seen repeatedly, ten times or more. The TCRdb protein, from a much larger clone, departs from this DNA's translation at residue 17, likely by read error; the protein shown derives from the DNA. The gene calls are TRDV1 and TRDJ1; 10 nucleotides match TRDD3. TCRdb supplies no J gene; here it was assigned by aligning the nucleotide sequence to germline. CDR1 and CDR2 (germline): TSWWSYY, QGS. The CDR3 runs 24 residues. V lost 2 bases and J lost 1; bases outside the gene matches: 28. Written as DNA, the CDR3 is TGTGCTCTTGGGGAAGCGGTAGGAACGGTCAAAACTCCGTACTGGGGGATGCGCACCGATAAACTCATCTTT. Its protein is CALGEAVGTVKTPYWGMRTDKLIF.

This clone has a count of ten or more. Translating this DNA gives a protein that differs at residue 4 from the TCRdb one, which belongs to a much larger clone; a read error is likely, and the protein shown is this translation. The V gene is TRDV2, the J gene TRDJ1, with D possibly TRDD3 on 5 matching bases. No J gene was available from TCRdb, and it was assigned here by a germline match of the DNA. The germline V gene has CDR1 GEAIGNYY and CDR2 EKD. The CDR3 totals 18 residues. In nucleotides, the CDR3 is TGTGCCTGTAACACCGTCGACGGGATTAAACGGTACACCGATAAACTCATCTTT. It yields the protein CACNTVDGIKRYTDKLIF.

A few counts support this clone. A far bigger clonotype differs at one base, so this is likely a read error. In the same sample, other DNA sequences code for this CDR3. The gene calls are TRDV1 and TRDJ1, with 12 nucleotides matching TRDD3. The J gene, left out of TCRdb, was set here by checking the DNA against germline. V dropped 4 bases and J dropped 5; count of bases not matched to a gene: 32. Germline V gene lookup returns CDR1 TSWWSYY and CDR2 QGS. The CDR3 has 24 residues. CDR3 loop: CALGAPKLFLRARSGGYGPDKLIF. As DNA, the CDR3 is TGTGCTCTTGGGGCCCCGAAACTCTTCCTACGCGCTAGGTCTGGGGGATACGGACCTGATAAACTCATCTTT.

With regard to this clone: The translation of this DNA and the TCRdb protein of a much larger clone differ at residue 12, probably owing to a read error; the protein shown here is translated from the DNA. CDR3 sequence (DNA): TGTGCCTCCGACCACCTCCTGGGGGTCCAGTACGCCGATAAACTCATCTTT. It is translated as CASDHLLGVQYADKLIF. This sequence joins TRDV3 and TRDJ1, with TRDD3 matching 7 bases. TCRdb offers no J gene call, so here the DNA was matched to germline to obtain one. The CDR3 runs to 17 residues. Trimming removed 4 bases from V and 3 bases from J; junction bases left unmatched: 20. Germline CDR1 TVYSNPD, CDR2 GDNSRS (reference sequence).

For the V gene the call is TRDV1; the J gene has no call; whether TRDD3, the table's D call, matches the DNA was not checked. Germline assignment: CDR1 TSWWSYY and CDR2 QGS. The CDR3 runs to 18 residues. The CDR3 reads CALGEGTTPTLPKDKIIF. CDR3 DNA: TGTGCTCTTGGGGAGGGTACTACACCGACCCTCCCGAAAGATAAAATCATATTT.

This clone was seen more than once but under ten times. The protein TCRdb gives is from a much larger clone and does not agree with this DNA's translation at residue 16, likely a read error; the protein shown here comes from the DNA. The chain uses TRDV2 and TRDJ1, with TRDD3 identical over 13 bases. TCRdb records no J gene; here it was assigned by comparing the DNA to germline. The CDR3 runs to 22 residues. The V gene end was trimmed by 2 bases and the J gene end by 1 base; junction bases not matched to a gene: 21. Germline assignment: CDR1 GEAIGNYY and CDR2 EKD. CDR3 sequence (DNA): TGTGCCTGTGACATTATAACTGGGGGATACGGACAAACCTCACAAGGCACCGATAAACTCATCTTT. Its protein is CACDIITGGYGQTSQGTDKLIF.